The 16 T cell receptor beta chains below come from one sample, sequenced in a study of T cell responses to AZD1222 COVID-19 vaccine. Produced via immunoSEQ multiplex PCR; TCRdb's table is partial and in-frame only. The sample includes 110,000 to 150,000 clones, roughly 90% of them seen just once. The source was peripheral blood, collected on day 0 of AZD1222 vaccination. These receptor sequences come from an adult in good health.

Only one count was recorded for this clone. This chain connects TRBV28 to TRBJ2-7; D might be TRBD1 or TRBD2, each matching 6 bases. Germline assignment: CDR1 MDHEN and CDR2 SYDVKM. The CDR3 has 16 amino acids. Trimming pared 1 base from V and 2 bases from J, leaving 15 bases between. This chain's CDR3 is CASSLYTGTRPYEQYF. CDR3 sequence (DNA): TGTGCCAGCAGTTTATACACAGGGACTCGCCCCTACGAGCAGTACTTC. The variable domain in full, with the rest retrieved from reference TRBV28 and TRBJ2-7, is DVKVTQSSRYLVKRTGEKVFLECVQDMDHENMFWYRQDPGLGLRLIYFSYDVKMKEKGDIPEGYSVSREKKERFSLILESASTNQTSMYLCASSLYTGTRPYEQYFGPGTRLTVT.

The chain employs TRBV11-3 and TRBJ2-5; D could derive from TRBD1 or TRBD2 (5 bases each). V gave up 0 bases and J gave up 1 base, with 6 bases separating them. This CDR3 contains 14 residues. The germline V gene encodes CDR1 SGHNT and CDR2 YENEEA. CDR3 in DNA: TGTGCCAGCAGCTTAGAAGGGACCCAAGAGACCCAGTACTTC. It yields the protein CASSLEGTQETQYF.

This clone appeared once. The chain combines TRBV24-1 with TRBJ1-2, with 9 bases lining up with TRBD1. CDR1 KGHDR and CDR2 SFDVKD come from the germline V gene. CDR3 length equals 14 residues. The V segment lost 5 bases and the J segment 7 bases; nucleotides outside the gene matches: 7. In DNA form, the CDR3 reads TGTGCCACCAGTGTAACAGGGGGCATGGGTGGCTACACCTTC. Translated: CATSVTGGMGGYTF.

The rearrangement uses TRBV5-7 and TRBJ2-7; D might be TRBD2 (6 bases). TRBV5-7 is treated as an ORF (open reading frame) with a function not yet certain. V gave up 3 bases and J gave up 3 bases, with 13 bases separating them. This CDR3 is 14 amino acids long. The CDR3 coding sequence is TGTGCCAGCAGCTCCGGGACTCCCCGCTACGAGCAGTACTTC. Protein: CASSSGTPRYEQYF.

V and J are TRBV27 and TRBJ1-2; 8 bases agree with TRBD1. The CDR3 loop spans 16 amino acids. Trimming at V came to 7 bases and at J to 6 bases, leaving 16 bases not matched to a gene. Germline CDR1 MNHEY, CDR2 SMNVEV (reference sequence). CDR3 nucleotide sequence: TGTGCCAGCAAAACTACCAGGGGGCAGGGGGAAAATGGCTACACCTTC. This gives the protein CASKTTRGQGENGYTF.

The chain is built from TRBV11-2 and TRBJ2-3; D remains ambiguous. Germline values: CDR1 SGHAT, CDR2 FQNNGV. V lost 1 base and J 2 bases, leaving 13 bases between the germline ends. The length of the CDR3 is 16 residues. The CDR3 spells CASSLGSHLSTDTQYF. The CDR3 DNA sequence: TGTGCCAGCAGCTTAGGGTCCCACCTTTCCACAGATACGCAGTATTTT.

J is TRBJ1-2 and V is TRBV3-1 (or the pseudogene TRBV3-2); D not certain. This CDR3 is 14 amino acids long. The V and J ends lost 2 bases and 4 bases respectively, with 11 bases between them. Germline V lookup: CDR1 LGHDT, CDR2 YNNKEL (reference sequence). The CDR3 reads CASSQLSQFYGYTF. CDR3 bases: TGTGCCAGCAGCCAATTGTCACAGTTCTATGGCTACACCTTC.

The chain combines TRBV27 with TRBJ2-7, with TRBD1 matching over 9 bases. The CDR3 consists of 15 residues. Germline V gene data show CDR1 as MNHEY and CDR2 as SMNVEV (reference sequence). J was trimmed by 6 bases and V by 8 bases; bases with no gene match: 14. The CDR3 DNA sequence: TGTGCCAGCGCCGCCCCGGGACAGGGTGGGCGCGAGCAGTACTTC. Translating gives CASAAPGQGGREQYF.

The V call is TRBV5-8, the J call TRBJ1-2; D is ambiguous. This CDR3 has 17 amino acids. With 1 base removed from V and 8 bases from J, the gap between germline ends came to 24 bases. Germline V gene lookup returns CDR1 SGHTS and CDR2 YDEGEE. For the CDR3, the DNA is TGTGCCAGCAGCTTGCTCCCCAACGTTGATCTTCCGGGGGGCTACACCTTC. This sequence encodes CASSLLPNVDLPGGYTF.

The rearrangement joins TRBV3-1 (or the pseudogene TRBV3-2) to TRBJ2-1, with D perhaps TRBD2 (6 bases). Germline lookup yields CDR1 LGHDT and CDR2 YNNKEL (reference sequence). V shed 3 bases and J shed 8 bases, with 14 bases lying between them. The CDR3 spans 14 residues. The CDR3 here is CASSHPQGGDEQFF. The CDR3 nucleotides read TGTGCCAGCAGCCACCCCCAAGGAGGGGATGAGCAGTTCTTC.

V is TRBV3-1 (or the pseudogene TRBV3-2) and J is TRBJ1-3; no firm D call. Germline values: CDR1 LGHDT, CDR2 YNNKEL (reference sequence). This CDR3 is 13 amino acids long. Trimming stripped 5 bases from V and 7 bases from J, with 12 bases between. The CDR3 nucleotides read TGTGCCAGCAGCTATGATAGGGCTAACACCATATATTTT. It translates to CASSYDRANTIYF.

This chain joins TRBV19 and TRBJ2-7; D perhaps matches TRBD2 (6 bases). Germline V gives CDR1 LNHDA, CDR2 SQIVND (reference sequence). V lost 5 bases, J lost 0 bases, and 14 bases lay in between. The CDR3 is 15 amino acids. For the CDR3, the DNA is TGTGCCAGTAGTGCGACTAGTTACATCTCCTACGAGCAGTACTTC. Translating gives CASSATSYISYEQYF.

This clone was seen only once. The chain employs TRBV6-5 and TRBJ2-3; TRBD1 agrees at 9 bases. There are 15 residues in the CDR3. V lost 6 bases, J lost 3 bases, and 7 bases stayed unmatched. CDR1 and CDR2 from the germline V gene are MNHEY and SVGAGI. For the CDR3, the DNA is TGTGCCAGCAGGACTACAGGGGGCGCGACAGATACGCAGTATTTT. Translation gives CASRTTGGATDTQYF.

The rearrangement uses TRBV12-5 and TRBJ2-1; no clear D. The germline gives CDR1 LGHNT, CDR2 FRNRAP. V shed 1 base and J shed 8 bases, with 12 bases lying between them. This CDR3 region has 14 residues. The CDR3 DNA reads as TGTGCTAGTGGTTTGGACCTGTTGGTGGATGAGCAGTTCTTC. It translates to CASGLDLLVDEQFF.

The chain recombines TRBV6-2 or TRBV6-3 with TRBJ1-2; D remains ambiguous. The ends were cut back, 4 bases at V and 8 bases at J, with 11 bases in the middle. The CDR3 is 12 amino acids. Germline V gene lookup returns CDR1 MNHEY and CDR2 SVGEGT. CDR3 bases: TGTGCCAGCAGTTGGAGTTTGGAAGGCTACACCTTC. It codes for CASSWSLEGYTF.

This sequence joins TRBV27 and TRBJ2-2; D is possibly TRBD2 (5 bases). CDR1 and CDR2 from the germline V gene are MNHEY and SMNVEV (reference sequence). Deletions cut 8 bases from V and 4 bases from J, with 17 bases between. This CDR3 is built from 15 residues. CDR3 loop: CASQRLTQATGELFF. The CDR3 coding sequence is TGTGCCAGCCAGAGACTAACGCAGGCCACCGGGGAGCTGTTTTTT.